The present TCR beta chain was sequenced within a study of T cells after yellow fever vaccination. CDR1 is SGDLS, CDR2 YYNGEE, per germline. V gave up 0 bases and J gave up 6 bases; unmatched junction bases: 10. The CDR3 covers 17 residues. TCRdb independently ran MiXCR on the 5' RACE reads; one entry per CDR3 protein. The table has around 320,000 distinct CDR3 sequences, about 11% seen once. The origin of this receptor is a man aged 18 to 30 who received the YFV17D yellow fever vaccine. This chain joins TRBV9 and TRBJ2-5, with 11 nucleotides matching TRBD2. This sample comprised CD4+ T cells sorted from PBMCs, obtained 45 days after the yellow fever booster vaccination. CDR3 coding DNA: TGTGCCAGCAGCGTAGGTAGCGGGGGGGCCCGGATACAGACCCAGTACTTC. This gives the protein CASSVGSGGARIQTQYF.